This T cell receptor beta chain is drawn from a study of T cell responses to AZD1222 COVID-19 vaccine listed by TCRdb under 2021. Study-level background: AZD1222 recipients whose second dose came at about 4 weeks and those whose second dose came at about 12 weeks were combined into one group, since spike-specific TCR depth and breadth did not differ between the two schedules. A total of 233 trial participants underwent TCR sequencing, of whom 200 to 220 received two doses of AZD1222 and some 26 received two doses of the MenACWY control vaccine. Trial participants were enrolled by age into 18-55, 56-69 and 70-plus year subgroups, with 148, 28 and 57 TCR-sequenced participants respectively.

The sample holds one count of this clone. Its antigen is not yet known. Base-call qualities are not available, and no considerably larger clone is one nucleotide away. Overall results and qualifications from the work: Spike-specific TCR breadth and depth rose significantly after two AZD1222 doses compared with day 0 and with MenACWY recipients. Conclusions about previously exposed vaccinees were limited because only six or seven AZD1222 recipients were SARS-CoV-2 seropositive at baseline. The whole spike protein was spanned by vaccine-associated CD4 TCRs, and dominant responses were seen in regions 160-218 and 743-854. Participants were mostly white British, with more females than males. The authors suggested clonal diversity may have been underestimated. Because no day 14 peak-response samples were available, the repertoires could be characterized only after the peak T cell response. Reportedly, almost half of the unique spike-specific TCRs recognized epitopes lying outside the regions that are mutated in the B.1.351 and B.1.1.7 variants. In the small 56-69-year group, the increase in depth fell short of significance, most likely because of low power.

The time point label, as the study defines it: baseline before first vaccination. Vaccinee samples were obtained from the UK trials COV001 and COV002, which included a single-blind randomized controlled phase 2/3 trial of AZD1222 (ChAdOx1 nCoV-19) in healthy adults. Trial participant PBMC samples were collected at day 0 and day 28 after the second dose for TCRbeta chain sequencing. CDR3 length: 16 amino acids, cysteine to phenylalanine. Only CDR3 DNA remains: 48 bases, in frame from the first base. The CDR3 regions of human TCRbeta chains were subjected to immunosequencing. The paper's processing steps were these. TCRs in the repertoires were matched against a reference library of SARS-CoV-2-specific TCRs that had been generated with the MIRA antigen-specificity platform. Breadth was defined as the fraction of unique TCRs that were SARS-CoV-2-associated. Depth was defined as the fraction of total T cells that were SARS-CoV-2-associated. Using the MIRA data, each spike-specific TCR was assigned both to the spike region to which the TCR was reactive and to a CD4 or CD8 class. Log10-transformed breadth and depth values were compared by one-way ANOVA with Sidak's multiple comparisons tests. The table comes from immuneACCESS by way of TCRdb, which keeps in-frame sequences with V and J called. Part of the clones is missing from these tables; in studies checked, under half for an unresolved V gene and the rest for unknown reasons. The V and J calls and the clone size are those of that table, but D and trimming were determined from the DNA. For this sample the table gives 100,000 to 150,000 clones, of which over 90% were detected only once. The top ten hold about 5% of the sample.

The material sequenced was peripheral blood, taken on day 0 of AZD1222 vaccination. The sequence derives from an adult in good health. The rearranged segments are TRBV21-1 and TRBJ2-7; TRBD1, the D gene given by the table, was not confirmed from the DNA. TRBV21-1 is annotated as a pseudogene. The CDR3 corresponds to CASSTIGTGGLYEQYF. In nucleotides, the sequence is TGTGCCAGCAGCACTATCGGGACAGGGGGCTTGTACGAGCAGTACTTC.